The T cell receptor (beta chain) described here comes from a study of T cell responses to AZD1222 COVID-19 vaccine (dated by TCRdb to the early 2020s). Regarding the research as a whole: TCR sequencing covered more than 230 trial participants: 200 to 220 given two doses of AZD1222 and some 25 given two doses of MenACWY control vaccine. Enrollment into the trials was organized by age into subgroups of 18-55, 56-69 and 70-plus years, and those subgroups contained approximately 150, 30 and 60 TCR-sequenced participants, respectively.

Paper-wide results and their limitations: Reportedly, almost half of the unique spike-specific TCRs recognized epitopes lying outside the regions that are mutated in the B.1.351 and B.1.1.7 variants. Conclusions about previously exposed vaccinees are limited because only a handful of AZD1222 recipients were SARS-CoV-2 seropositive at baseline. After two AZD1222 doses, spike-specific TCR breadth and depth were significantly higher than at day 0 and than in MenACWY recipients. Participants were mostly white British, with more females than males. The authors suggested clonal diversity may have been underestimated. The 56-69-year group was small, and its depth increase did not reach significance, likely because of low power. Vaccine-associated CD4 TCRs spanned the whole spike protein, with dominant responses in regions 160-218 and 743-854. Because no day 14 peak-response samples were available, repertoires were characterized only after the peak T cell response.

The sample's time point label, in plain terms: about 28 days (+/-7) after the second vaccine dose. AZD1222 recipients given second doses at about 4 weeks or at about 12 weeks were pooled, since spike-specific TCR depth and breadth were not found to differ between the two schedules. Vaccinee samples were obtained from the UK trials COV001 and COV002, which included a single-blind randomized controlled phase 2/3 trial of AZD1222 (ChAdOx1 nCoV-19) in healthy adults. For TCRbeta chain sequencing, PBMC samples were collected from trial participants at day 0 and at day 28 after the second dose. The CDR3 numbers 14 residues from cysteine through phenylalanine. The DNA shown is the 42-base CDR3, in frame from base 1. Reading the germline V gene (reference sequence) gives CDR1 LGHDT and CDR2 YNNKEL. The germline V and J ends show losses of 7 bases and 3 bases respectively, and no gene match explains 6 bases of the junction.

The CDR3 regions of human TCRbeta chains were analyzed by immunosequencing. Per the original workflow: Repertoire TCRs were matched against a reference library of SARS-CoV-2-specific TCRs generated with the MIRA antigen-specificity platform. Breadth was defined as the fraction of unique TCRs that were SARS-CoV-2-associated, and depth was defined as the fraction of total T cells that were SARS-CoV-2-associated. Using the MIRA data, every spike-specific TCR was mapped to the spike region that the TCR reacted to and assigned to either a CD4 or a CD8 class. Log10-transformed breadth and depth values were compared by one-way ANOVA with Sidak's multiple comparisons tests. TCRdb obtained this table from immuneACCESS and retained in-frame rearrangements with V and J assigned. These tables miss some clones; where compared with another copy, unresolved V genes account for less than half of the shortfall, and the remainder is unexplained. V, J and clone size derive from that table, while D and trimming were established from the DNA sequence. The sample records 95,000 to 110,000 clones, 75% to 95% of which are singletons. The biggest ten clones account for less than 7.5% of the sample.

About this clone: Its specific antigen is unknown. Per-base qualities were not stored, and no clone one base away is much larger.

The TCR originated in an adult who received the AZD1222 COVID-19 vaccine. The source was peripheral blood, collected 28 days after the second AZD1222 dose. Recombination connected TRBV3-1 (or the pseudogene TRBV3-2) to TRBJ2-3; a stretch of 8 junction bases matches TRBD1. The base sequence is TGTGCCAGCACTCGGACAGGGCGGACAGATACGCAGTATTTT. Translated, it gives CASTRTGRTDTQYF.